Presented here are 15 T cell receptor beta chains from one specimen sequenced in a study of response to subunit inactivated influenza vaccine. TCRdb re-called the RT-PCR reads through MiXCR, storing one row per CDR3 protein. The table shows hundreds of thousands of distinct CDR3 sequences, with 7.6% occurring only once. The specimen comprised PBMCs from blood, sampled less than 30 months after vaccination. These receptors were obtained from a man in his fifties or sixties who received an inactivated influenza vaccine.

J is TRBJ2-3 and V is TRBV20-1, with 13 bases aligning to TRBD2. CDR3 size: 16 residues. Trimming cost V 6 bases and J 2 bases; bases outside gene matches: 8. The germline V gene has CDR1 DFQATT and CDR2 SNEGSKA (reference sequence). This CDR3 reads CSASRTSGGTTDTQYF. In DNA form, the CDR3 reads TGCAGTGCCTCCAGGACTAGCGGGGGAACCACAGATACGCAGTATTTT.

In its sample, this clonotype was seen many times. This sequence joins TRBV24-1 and TRBJ2-7, with TRBD2 matching over 14 bases. Germline values: CDR1 KGHDR, CDR2 SFDVKD. This CDR3 region has 15 residues. The ends lost 4 bases at V and 5 bases at J; junction bases unmatched: 3. DNA for the CDR3: TGTGCCACCAGTGACGGACTAGCGGGAGGCCACGAGCAGTACTTC. As protein: CATSDGLAGGHEQYF.

V is TRBV7-9 and J is TRBJ2-1, with D perhaps TRBD2 (5 bases). Germline CDR1 and CDR2: SEHNR and FQNEAQ (reference sequence). V lost 5 bases and J 3 bases, leaving 14 bases between the germline ends. The CDR3 consists of 15 residues. The CDR3 spells CASSPDWGDYNEQFF. Here the CDR3 DNA reads TGTGCCAGCAGCCCGGACTGGGGAGACTACAATGAGCAGTTCTTC.

This clonotype was detected only once. Being one base from a much bigger clone, this may be a read error. The chain uses TRBV3-1 and TRBJ2-7; 7 bases line up with TRBD1. Per germline, CDR1 LGHDT and CDR2 YNNKEL (reference sequence). The CDR3 has 13 amino acids. In DNA, the CDR3 is TGTGCCAGCAGCCAACGAATAGGGGGCGACTGGAAGTTC. Translation: CASSQRIGGDWKF.

This clonotype has at least ten counts. The gene calls are TRBV27 and TRBJ1-2; D unclear. The germline CDR1 and CDR2 sequences are MNHEY and SMNVEV (reference sequence). The CDR3 sequence is 12 residues long. Trimming took 5 bases from V and 4 from J, leaving 8 bases between them. The CDR3 protein is CASSPSGYGYTF. The CDR3 DNA reads as TGTGCCAGCAGTCCGAGTGGCTATGGCTACACCTTC.

This clonotype has a handful of counts. This chain connects TRBV10-3 to TRBJ2-5, with a possible D match to TRBD2 (6 bases). V lost 10 bases, J lost 1 base, and 13 bases lay in between. The length of the CDR3 is 13 residues. Per germline, CDR1 ENHRY and CDR2 SYGVKD. CDR3 amino acids: CATKGGVQETQYF. The CDR3 DNA reads TGTGCCACCAAAGGAGGGGTCCAAGAGACCCAGTACTTC.

This clonotype was counted many times. The CDR3 loop is CASSRSGQPQHF. The CDR3 nucleotides are TGTGCCAGCAGCCGCTCGGGTCAGCCCCAGCATTTT. The V gene is TRBV3-1, the J gene TRBJ1-5, with D hard to call. The CDR3 has 12 amino acids. Germline assignment: CDR1 LGHDT and CDR2 YNNKEL (reference sequence). V was clipped by 4 bases and J by 6 bases, with 7 bases between them.

The V gene is TRBV29-1, the J gene TRBJ1-1, with TRBD1 as a possible D gene (6 bases). Trimming pared 4 bases from V and 1 base from J, leaving 13 bases between. CDR3 size: 14 residues. Germline V gene sequence: CDR1 SQVTM, CDR2 ANQGSEA. The CDR3 region is CSVAPRQANTEAFF. CDR3 nucleotides: TGCAGCGTTGCCCCAAGACAGGCGAACACTGAAGCTTTCTTT.

The V call is TRBV5-1, the J call TRBJ1-2; the D gene is possibly TRBD1 (6 bases). CDR3 length equals 15 residues. Trimming shortened V by 1 base and J by 10 bases, and 20 bases separated the two germline ends. Germline CDR1 and CDR2: SGHRS and YFSETQ. CDR3 nucleotide sequence: TGCGCCAGCAGCTTGCAATCATCAGGGGCGCTTGTCTACACCTTC. Translated, it gives CASSLQSSGALVYTF.

This clonotype has a count of ten or more. The genes are TRBV19 and TRBJ1-1, with no clear D. This CDR3 has 15 amino acids. The ends were cut back, 1 base at V and 4 bases at J, with 13 bases in the middle. Germline CDR1 LNHDA, CDR2 SQIVND (reference sequence). In DNA form, the CDR3 reads TGTGCCAGTAGTATAGTGGTGCCACCCCGCACTGAAGCTTTCTTT. Residues: CASSIVVPPRTEAFF.

This clonotype was detected a few times. The J gene is TRBJ2-7, the V gene TRBV20-1; 7 bases line up with TRBD2. The length of the CDR3 is 16 residues. CDR1 DFQATT and CDR2 SNEGSKA come from the germline V gene (reference sequence). V lost 4 bases and J lost 2; bases outside the gene matches: 14. The CDR3 here is CSATPRVGGGTYEQYF. The CDR3 DNA reads as TGCAGTGCTACCCCCCGGGTTGGCGGGGGTACCTACGAGCAGTACTTC.

Only a few counts were recorded for this clonotype. The gene calls are TRBV18 and TRBJ2-3, with TRBD2 matching 10 bases. Losses at the gene ends were 5 bases for V and 5 bases for J; bases not matched to a gene: 10. This CDR3 has 16 amino acids. Germline loops: CDR1 KGHSH, CDR2 LQKENI. For the CDR3, the DNA is TGTGCCAGCTCAGGACGCTCTAGCGGGGGAGGAGATACGCAGTATTTT. It codes for CASSGRSSGGGDTQYF.

The J gene is TRBJ2-7, the V gene TRBV11-2, with unresolved D. This CDR3 is built from 15 residues. The germline gives CDR1 SGHAT, CDR2 FQNNGV. V was pared by 1 base and J by 3 bases, with 13 bases between. CDR3 bases: TGTGCCAGCAGCTTAGCCGGCAGAAAAGACTACGAGCAGTACTTC. Protein: CASSLAGRKDYEQYF. Looking up the rest from reference TRBV11-2 and TRBJ2-7 gives the full variable domain: EAGVAQSPRYKIIEKRQSVAFWCNPISGHATLYWYQQILGQGPKLLIQFQNNGVVDDSQLPKDRFSAERLKGVDSTLKIQPAKLEDSAVYLCASSLAGRKDYEQYFGPGTRLTVT.

The chain carries TRBV28 and TRBJ2-7; 9 bases are a match to TRBD1. The CDR3 contains 13 residues. Looked up from germline, CDR1 is MDHEN and CDR2 is SYDVKM. V shed 10 bases, J shed 7 bases, and the junction held 11 bases outside the gene matches. CDR3 nucleotides: TGTGCCATCAAATCCGGGACAGGGTGGGAGCAGTACTTC. Residues: CAIKSGTGWEQYF. The full variable domain, with the rest looked up from reference TRBV28 and TRBJ2-7, is DVKVTQSSRYLVKRTGEKVFLECVQDMDHENMFWYRQDPGLGLRLIYFSYDVKMKEKGDIPEGYSVSREKKERFSLILESASTNQTSMYLCAIKSGTGWEQYFGPGTRLTVT.

This clonotype has only a few counts. The chain employs TRBV29-1 and TRBJ2-4, with TRBD1 identical over 10 bases. The J segment lost 5 bases and the V segment lost 7 bases, leaving 5 bases of the junction unmatched. Germline-derived CDR1 and CDR2 are SQVTM and ANQGSEA. The CDR3 covers 13 residues. CDR3 residues: CSAATGGENIQYF. DNA for the CDR3: TGCAGCGCAGCGACAGGGGGCGAAAACATTCAGTACTTC.